This TCR beta chain was identified in a study of blood T cells in healthy people across ages. Study-level points and caveats: Estimates based on one million T cells were treated as lower bounds.

Together with a sample-barcoded 5' primer, a J-beta primer mix was included in a second PCR lasting about 6 to 11 cycles. There were at least 3 million CDR3-containing paired-end reads obtained from each sample. TCRdb used MiXCR to reprocess the 5' RACE reads, holding one entry per CDR3 protein. The table lists 720,000 or so distinct CDR3 sequences, less than 45% of them singletons. As regards this clonotype: Its cognate antigen is unknown.

V gave up 1 base and J gave up 7 bases, with 10 bases separating them. Germline values: CDR1 DFQATT, CDR2 SNEGSKA (reference sequence). This CDR3 spans 12 amino acids. Sequenced material: blood. The TCR sequence derives from a man older than 75 in good health. J is TRBJ2-5 and V is TRBV20-1; possibly TRBD1 or TRBD2 for D (6 bases each). CDR3 nucleotide sequence: TGCAGTGCTAGAGCTGGGGGGCGGACCCAGTACTTC. This sequence encodes CSARAGGRTQYF.